This T cell receptor beta chain was sequenced for a study of a mutant IDH1 vaccine in newly diagnosed glioma. About the study: Weeks 1, 3, 5, 7, 11, 15, 19 and 23 were when patients received their eight vaccinations.

Time point: week 5, during vaccination. Vaccinated patients received 300 ug of mutant IDH1 20-mer peptide per dose, with topical imiquimod. The CDR3 has 15 amino acids. Germline V gives CDR1 LGHNA, CDR2 YSLEER. V dropped 1 base and J dropped 5 bases, with 12 bases sitting between them. Overall study results and limits: Vaccination elicited immune responses in around 93% of patients.

Assay: immunoSEQ multiplex PCR; the TCRdb copy retains only in-frame clones and omits some. The sample lists about 26,000 clones, roughly 80% occurring once. On this clone itself: Its antigen remains unidentified.

The TCR sequence derives from a man aged 40-50 years with glioma. Some clones in this sample may be carry-over from other donors' samples. This specimen consisted of PBMCs, obtained from a glioma patient whose treatment included an IDH1 peptide vaccine. The chain joins TRBV4-3 to TRBJ2-1, with a tentative D call TRBD2 (6 bases). CDR3: CASSQVGGAHNEQFF. CDR3 in DNA: TGCGCCAGCAGCCAAGTCGGGGGAGCTCACAATGAGCAGTTCTTC.